A single sample gave rise to the 19 T cell receptor beta chains below, sequenced in a study of blood T cell repertoires in COVID-19. Data came from immunoSEQ multiplex PCR; TCRdb stores just in-frame clones and leaves some out. The sample comprises 300,000 to 400,000 clones, about 83% of which are singletons, and around 3% rests with the top ten. Sequenced: peripheral blood. The source is a man younger than 45 with active or convalescent COVID-19.

The V call is TRBV28, the J call TRBJ1-2, with D possibly TRBD1 on 5 matching bases. The CDR3 totals 14 residues. Trimming removed 7 bases from V and 2 bases from J, with 14 bases in between. Looked up from germline, CDR1 is MDHEN and CDR2 is SYDVKM. Written as DNA, the CDR3 is TGTGCCAGCACCTACGGGGGGTCCAACTATGGCTACACCTTC. Protein: CASTYGGSNYGYTF.

The chain uses TRBV2 and TRBJ2-5; D not certain. The CDR3 has 14 residues. V was cut by 7 bases and J by 0 bases, with 12 bases left in between. Germline assignment: CDR1 SNHLY and CDR2 FYNNEI. In DNA, the CDR3 is TGTGCCAGCAAGAGCGACGTGTACCAAGAGACCCAGTACTTC. Its protein is CASKSDVYQETQYF.

This chain links TRBV2 with TRBJ1-2; 9 nucleotides align to TRBD1. The junction had 13 bases not matched to a gene; V was cut back by 3 bases and J by 5 bases. Germline values: CDR1 SNHLY, CDR2 FYNNEI. The CDR3 covers 17 residues. CDR3 coding DNA: TGTGCCAGCAGTGACCTGGGACAGGGAAGTGTTGGGTATGGCTACACCTTC. Amino acids: CASSDLGQGSVGYGYTF.

This chain links TRBV7-2 with TRBJ2-7; the match to TRBD2 covers 10 bases. CDR1 and CDR2 (germline): SGHTA, FQGNSA. This CDR3 contains 15 residues. With 4 bases clipped from V and 2 bases from J, the junction kept 5 bases outside the gene matches. The CDR3 sequence: CASSSLAGAAYEQYF. CDR3 coding DNA: TGTGCCAGCAGCTCCCTAGCGGGAGCCGCCTACGAGCAGTACTTC.

The rearrangement uses TRBV5-6 and TRBJ2-1; TRBD2 matches 11 bases. The CDR3 is 18 residues long. The germline gives CDR1 SGHDT, CDR2 YYEEEE. Trimming took 2 bases from V and 4 from J; bases not matched to a gene: 11. CDR3 sequence (DNA): TGTGCCAGCAGCTTTGCCCTTGCCTCTAGCGGGAGGTACAATGAGCAGTTCTTC. Its protein product is CASSFALASSGRYNEQFF.

The V call is TRBV19, the J call TRBJ1-1, with D maybe TRBD1 (5 bases). In germline, CDR1 is LNHDA, CDR2 SQIVND (reference sequence). V dropped 7 bases and J dropped 5 bases, with 14 bases sitting between them. The CDR3 is 13 residues long. CDR3 nucleotide sequence: TGTGCCAGTACTGAGGGCCGGGGGACTGAAGCTTTCTTT. This encodes CASTEGRGTEAFF.

This clone was observed a handful of times. The chain links TRBV6-5 to TRBJ1-1; tentatively, D is TRBD1 (6 bases). CDR3 length equals 15 residues. The V and J ends lost 6 bases and 0 bases respectively, with 14 bases between them. CDR1 is MNHEY, CDR2 SVGAGI, per germline. The CDR3 coding sequence is TGTGCCAGCAGGGAGGGGGGGGGTCTGAACACTGAAGCTTTCTTT. Translated, it gives CASREGGGLNTEAFF.

The rearrangement links TRBV30 to TRBJ1-1; TRBD1 agrees at 8 bases. Germline V gives CDR1 GTSNPN, CDR2 SVGIG (reference sequence). The V and J ends lost 4 bases and 7 bases, in that order; junction bases with no gene match: 5. CDR3 size: 12 residues. The CDR3 here is CAWNRGLVEAFF. The CDR3 nucleotides are TGTGCCTGGAACAGGGGGTTGGTTGAAGCTTTCTTT.

This clone was detected a few times. The chain is built from TRBV30 and TRBJ2-5; 8 bases are shared with TRBD1. This CDR3 contains 14 residues. In germline, CDR1 is GTSNPN, CDR2 SVGIG (reference sequence). The V and J ends lost 3 bases and 5 bases, in that order; junction bases with no gene match: 8. The CDR3 DNA sequence: TGTGCCTGGAGCGGACAGGGTTGGTATGAGACCCAGTACTTC. The encoded protein is CAWSGQGWYETQYF. Drawing the rest from reference TRBV30 and TRBJ2-5, the complete variable domain is SQTIHQWPATLVQPVGSPLSLECTVEGTSNPNLYWYRQAAGRGLQLLFYSVGIGQISSEVPQNLSASRPQDRQFILSSKKLLLSDSGFYLCAWSGQGWYETQYFGPGTRLLVL.

This rearrangement joins TRBV4-1 to TRBJ1-2, with D maybe TRBD1 (6 bases). V lost 2 bases to trimming and J lost 2 bases, with 12 bases between them. The CDR3 consists of 15 residues. CDR1 and CDR2 (germline): MGHRA, YSYEKL. CDR3 nucleotide sequence: TGCGCCAGCAGCCAACCCATACAGGGAAACTATGGCTACACCTTC. Encoded protein: CASSQPIQGNYGYTF.

In this sample, this clone turned up once. CDR3 sequence reads: CASSNMGLPYNEQFF. The CDR3 DNA is TGTGCCAGTAGTAATATGGGACTACCTTACAATGAGCAGTTCTTC. The chain uses TRBV19 and TRBJ2-1; TRBD2 matches 7 bases. The V and J ends lost 4 bases and 4 bases, in that order; junction bases with no gene match: 7. CDR3 length equals 15 residues. Germline CDR1 and CDR2: LNHDA and SQIVND (reference sequence).

In the case of this clone: The identical CDR3 is also encoded by other nucleotide sequences in the sample. V is TRBV5-1 and J is TRBJ1-2; D perhaps matches TRBD1 (5 bases). The CDR3 sequence is 14 residues long. Trimming pared 1 base from V and 2 bases from J, leaving 9 bases between. Germline V gene data show CDR1 as SGHRS and CDR2 as YFSETQ. This CDR3 reads CASSLSTENYGYTF. Here the CDR3 DNA reads TGCGCCAGCAGCTTGTCGACAGAAAACTATGGCTACACCTTC.

The rearrangement joins TRBV16 to TRBJ1-6, with 7 bases fitting TRBD1. J lost 13 bases, V lost 1 base, and 7 bases had no gene match. The CDR3 runs 14 residues. Germline V lookup: CDR1 KGHSY, CDR2 FQNENV. In nucleotides, the CDR3 is TGTGCCAGCAGCCAATTCAACAGGGGTGCGCCCCTCCACTTT. Its translation: CASSQFNRGAPLHF.

The chain combines TRBV30 with TRBJ2-7; 7 positions match TRBD1. The CDR3 has 12 residues. The germline V gene has CDR1 GTSNPN and CDR2 SVGIG (reference sequence). Losses at the gene ends were 5 bases for V and 3 bases for J; bases not matched to a gene: 4. Here the CDR3 reads CAWLRTGYEQYF. The CDR3 nucleotides are TGTGCCTGGCTTAGGACAGGCTACGAGCAGTACTTC.

The gene calls are TRBV6-2 or TRBV6-3 and TRBJ1-4; a possible D gene is TRBD1 (6 bases). Germline CDR1 MNHEY, CDR2 SVGEGT. V gave up 5 bases and J gave up 8 bases, with 21 bases separating them. The CDR3 runs to 16 residues. For the CDR3, the DNA is TGTGCCAGCAGTCTAACAGGACAGCCCGGGTGGGAAAAACTGTTTTTT. This gives the protein CASSLTGQPGWEKLFF.

This chain links TRBV9 with TRBJ2-3, with a possible D match to TRBD1 (5 bases). Germline CDR1 is SGDLS and CDR2 is YYNGEE. There are 15 residues in the CDR3. The V and J ends lost 0 bases and 4 bases respectively, with 12 bases between them. The CDR3 DNA sequence: TGTGCCAGCAGCGTAGGGGGCGCAAACCCAGATACGCAGTATTTT. This sequence encodes CASSVGGANPDTQYF.

In nucleotides, the CDR3 is TGTGCCACCAGTGACCCCATTGGGACAGGGAGGGCCGAGACCCAGTACTTC. Translating it yields CATSDPIGTGRAETQYF. The V gene is TRBV24-1, the J gene TRBJ2-5; TRBD1 aligns across 9 bases. The CDR3 consists of 17 residues. Germline V gene data show CDR1 as KGHDR and CDR2 as SFDVKD. The trim removed 4 bases at V and 5 bases at J, leaving 13 bases unmatched.

The chain recombines TRBV6-1 with TRBJ1-1, with D perhaps TRBD1 (6 bases). Between the trimmed V and J ends, which lost 0 bases and 2 bases, there was a span of 13 bases. Per the germline V gene, CDR1 is MNHNS and CDR2 is SASEGT. This CDR3 is 16 amino acids long. The CDR3 loop reads CASSEAGGGPNTEAFF. CDR3 DNA: TGTGCCAGCAGTGAAGCGGGGGGGGGCCCCAACACTGAAGCTTTCTTT.

V usage is TRBV2 and J usage is TRBJ1-5; the match to TRBD1 covers 7 bases. From germline, CDR1 is SNHLY and CDR2 FYNNEI. V lost 2 bases and J lost 11; bases outside the gene matches: 12. This CDR3 is 15 amino acids long. The CDR3 coding sequence is TGTGCCAGCAGTGAAATGATAGGGGGCGCCGGGTCCCAGCATTTT. Translation: CASSEMIGGAGSQHF.